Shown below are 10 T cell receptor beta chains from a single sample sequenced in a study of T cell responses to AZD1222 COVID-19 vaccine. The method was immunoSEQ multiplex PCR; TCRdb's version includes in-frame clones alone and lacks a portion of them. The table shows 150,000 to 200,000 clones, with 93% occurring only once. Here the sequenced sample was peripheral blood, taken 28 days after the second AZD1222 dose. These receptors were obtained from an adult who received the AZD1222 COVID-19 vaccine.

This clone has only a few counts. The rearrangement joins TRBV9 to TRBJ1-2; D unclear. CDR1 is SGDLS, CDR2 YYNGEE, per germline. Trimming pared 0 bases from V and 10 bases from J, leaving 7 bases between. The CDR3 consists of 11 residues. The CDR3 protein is CASSVGTIYTF. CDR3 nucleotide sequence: TGTGCCAGCAGCGTAGGAACGATCTACACCTTC.

CDR3 sequence: CASTPRGGQETQYF. The CDR3 region has the DNA TGTGCCAGCACCCCGAGGGGGGGGCAAGAGACCCAGTACTTC. The genes are TRBV7-9 and TRBJ2-5, with a possible D match to TRBD2 (7 bases). Per germline, CDR1 SEHNR and CDR2 FQNEAQ (reference sequence). Trimming shortened V by 7 bases and J by 2 bases, and 14 bases separated the two germline ends. The CDR3 runs 14 residues.

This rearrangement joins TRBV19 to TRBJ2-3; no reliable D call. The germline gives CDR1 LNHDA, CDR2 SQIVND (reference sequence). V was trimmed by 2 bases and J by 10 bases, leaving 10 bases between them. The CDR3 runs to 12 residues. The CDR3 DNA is TGTGCCAGTAGTATAATGCAGGCCCCGCAGTATTTT. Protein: CASSIMQAPQYF.

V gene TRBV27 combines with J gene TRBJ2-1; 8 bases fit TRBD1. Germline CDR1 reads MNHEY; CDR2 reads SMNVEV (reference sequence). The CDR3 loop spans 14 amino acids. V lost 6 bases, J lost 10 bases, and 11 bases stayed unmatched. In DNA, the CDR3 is TGTGCCAGCAGGGCCGGTGGACAGGGAGTCGAGCAGTTCTTC. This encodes CASRAGGQGVEQFF.

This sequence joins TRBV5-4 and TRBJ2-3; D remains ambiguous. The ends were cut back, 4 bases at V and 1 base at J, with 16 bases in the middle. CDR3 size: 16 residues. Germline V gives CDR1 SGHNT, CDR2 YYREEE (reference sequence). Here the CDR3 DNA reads TGTGCCAGCAGCATAAGGGTGGCCTCGGGCACAGATACGCAGTATTTT. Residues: CASSIRVASGTDTQYF.

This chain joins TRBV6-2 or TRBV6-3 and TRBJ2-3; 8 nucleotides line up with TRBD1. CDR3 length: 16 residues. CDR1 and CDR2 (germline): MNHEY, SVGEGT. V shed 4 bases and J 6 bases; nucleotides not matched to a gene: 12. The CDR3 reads CASSLVPGQERDTQYF. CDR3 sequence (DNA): TGTGCCAGCAGTTTGGTGCCGGGACAGGAGAGGGATACGCAGTATTTT.

The CDR3 DNA reads as TGTGCCACCAGTGATAGGACACCGAACACCGGGGAGCTGTTTTTT. Protein: CATSDRTPNTGELFF. This chain connects TRBV24-1 to TRBJ2-2; a possible D gene is TRBD1 (5 bases). This CDR3 spans 15 amino acids. The germline CDR1 and CDR2 sequences are KGHDR and SFDVKD. The V end lost 3 bases, the J end lost 0 bases, and 7 bases lay between the germline ends.

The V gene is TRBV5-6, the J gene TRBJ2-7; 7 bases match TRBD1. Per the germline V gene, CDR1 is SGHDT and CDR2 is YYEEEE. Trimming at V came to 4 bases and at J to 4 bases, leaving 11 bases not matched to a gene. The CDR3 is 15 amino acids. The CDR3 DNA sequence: TGTGCCAGCAGCCCGGGGACAGACAGACGGTACGAGCAGTACTTC. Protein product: CASSPGTDRRYEQYF.

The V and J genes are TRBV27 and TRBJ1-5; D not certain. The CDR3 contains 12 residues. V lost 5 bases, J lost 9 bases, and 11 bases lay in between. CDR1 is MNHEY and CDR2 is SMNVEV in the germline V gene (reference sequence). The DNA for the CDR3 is TGTGCCAGCAGTCCGCCTTCTGGGCCCCAGCATTTT. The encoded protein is CASSPPSGPQHF.

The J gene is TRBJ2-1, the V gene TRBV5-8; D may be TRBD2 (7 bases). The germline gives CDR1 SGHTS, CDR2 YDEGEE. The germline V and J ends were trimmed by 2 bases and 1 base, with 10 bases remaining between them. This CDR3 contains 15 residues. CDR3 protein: CASSFAGASYNEQFF. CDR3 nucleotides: TGTGCCAGCAGCTTTGCGGGGGCTTCCTACAATGAGCAGTTCTTC.